This passage covers 32 T cell receptor beta chains from one sample sequenced in a study of B cell selection in AIRE deficiency. The sorted conventional CD4 T cells were gated as CD4+CD127+. Generated by immunoSEQ multiplex PCR, the TCRdb table keeps only in-frame clones and is missing some. Here the sample spans about 22,000 clones, roughly 96% being singletons. The sample comprised CD4+CD127+ conventional T cells sorted from PBMCs. The origin of the receptors is a human donor in good health.

The chain uses TRBV7-8 and TRBJ2-3, with TRBD2 matching 12 bases. The V segment lost 7 bases and the J segment 3 bases; nucleotides outside the gene matches: 5. Germline assignment: CDR1 SGHVS and CDR2 FQNEAQ. CDR3 length equals 15 residues. This CDR3 reads CASTTSGGPTDTQYF. The DNA of the CDR3 is TGTGCCAGCACCACTAGCGGGGGGCCTACAGATACGCAGTATTTT.

The chain couples TRBV6-4 to TRBJ1-2; TRBD1 matches at 12 bases. Trimming at V came to 6 bases and at J to 8 bases, leaving 10 bases not matched to a gene. The germline V gene encodes CDR1 MRHNA and CDR2 SNTAGT. This CDR3 region has 15 residues. CDR3 region: CASSPAGTGGRGYTF. CDR3 bases: TGTGCCAGCAGCCCAGCTGGGACAGGGGGCAGGGGCTACACCTTC.

The chain uses TRBV12-5 and TRBJ1-1, with D unclear. Germline assignment: CDR1 LGHNT and CDR2 FRNRAP. The CDR3 length is 15 residues. With 6 bases removed from V and 1 base from J, the gap between germline ends came to 15 bases. The chain's CDR3 is CASGPWVFRNTEAFF. The DNA for the CDR3 is TGTGCTAGTGGCCCGTGGGTGTTTAGGAACACTGAAGCTTTCTTT.

This clone was counted once. V gene TRBV15 combines with J gene TRBJ2-2, with 7 bases identical to TRBD1. The CDR3 contains 17 residues. Germline CDR1 and CDR2: LNHNV and YYDKDF (reference sequence). Unmatched junction bases numbered 7, after V lost 0 bases and J lost 3 bases. CDR3 DNA: TGTGCCACCAGCAGAGATCCTGACAGGGCGGACACCGGGGAGCTGTTTTTT. This codes for CATSRDPDRADTGELFF.

The CDR3 region is CASRVLWTGGNTEAFF. CDR3 nucleotide sequence: TGTGCCAGCAGGGTCCTTTGGACAGGGGGGAACACTGAAGCTTTCTTT. This chain connects TRBV2 to TRBJ1-1, with 10 bases lining up with TRBD1. This CDR3 is 16 amino acids long. After removal of 6 bases from V and 1 base from J, the junction contained 8 bases not matched to a gene. Germline values: CDR1 SNHLY, CDR2 FYNNEI. Based on the CDR3 plus reference TRBV2 and TRBJ1-1, the full variable domain is EPEVTQTPSHQVTQMGQEVILRCVPISNHLYFYWYRQILGQKVEFLVSFYNNEISEKSEIFDDQFSVERPDGSNFTLKIRSTKLEDSAMYFCASRVLWTGGNTEAFFGQGTRLTVV.

On this clone: The sample has other DNA sequences that encode this CDR3 too. This chain uses TRBV5-4 with TRBJ1-6; weak D call: TRBD1 (6 bases). The CDR3 is made up of 15 amino acids. V shed 2 bases and J shed 1 base, with 7 bases lying between them. Germline assignment: CDR1 SGHNT and CDR2 YYREEE (reference sequence). The CDR3 sequence: CASSLGGSYNSPLHF. The CDR3 DNA follows: TGTGCCAGCAGCTTAGGGGGATCCTATAATTCACCCCTCCACTTT.

The chain has TRBV12-5 and TRBJ1-4, with D unresolved. The germline V gene encodes CDR1 LGHNT and CDR2 FRNRAP. Trimming removed 4 bases from V and 9 bases from J, with 6 bases in between. There are 11 residues in the CDR3. The CDR3 DNA reads TGTGCTAGTGGTTCGGATCAAAAACTGTTTTTT. Protein: CASGSDQKLFF.

The V and J genes are TRBV7-9 and TRBJ2-5, with D uncertain. Trimming cost V 2 bases and J 1 base, with 5 bases left between them. This CDR3 is built from 13 residues. The germline V gene encodes CDR1 SEHNR and CDR2 FQNEAQ (reference sequence). CDR3 residues: CASSLQFQETQYF. CDR3 nucleotides: TGTGCCAGCAGCTTACAGTTCCAAGAGACCCAGTACTTC.

The rearrangement links TRBV5-6 to TRBJ2-7; 12 positions match TRBD2. This CDR3 is built from 18 residues. Germline V lookup: CDR1 SGHDT, CDR2 YYEEEE. V gave up 1 base and J gave up 4 bases; unmatched junction bases: 12. CDR3 nucleotides: TGTGCCAGCAGCTTGCTAGCGGGGGGGCTGTCCCTAACTTACGAGCAGTACTTC. Amino acids: CASSLLAGGLSLTYEQYF.

This clone has only one observation. The chain has TRBV28 and TRBJ1-6; D uncertain. The ends were cut back, 11 bases at V and 8 bases at J, with 13 bases in the middle. Germline V lookup: CDR1 MDHEN, CDR2 SYDVKM. The CDR3 contains 12 residues. This chain's CDR3 is CASRNGDSPLHF. CDR3 DNA sequence: TGTGCCTCGCGGAACGGAGATTCACCCCTCCACTTT.

V is TRBV5-8 and J is TRBJ1-5, with D tentatively TRBD1 (5 bases). The germline V gene has CDR1 SGHTS and CDR2 YDEGEE. V lost 5 bases to trimming and J lost 7 bases, with 13 bases between them. CDR3 size: 13 residues. CDR3 DNA sequence: TGTGCCAGCAGTACCGTGGGGCAGCAGCCCCAGCATTTT. It translates to CASSTVGQQPQHF.

This rearrangement joins TRBV19 to TRBJ1-5; D possibly corresponds to TRBD1 (5 bases). V dropped 7 bases and J dropped 3 bases, with 13 bases sitting between them. Germline loops: CDR1 LNHDA, CDR2 SQIVND (reference sequence). This CDR3 contains 14 residues. CDR3 sequence reads: CASTTGGYNQPQHF. The CDR3 DNA is TGTGCCAGTACGACGGGGGGGTACAATCAGCCCCAGCATTTT.

This chain uses TRBV7-2 with TRBJ2-3; tentative D call: TRBD1 (6 bases). The V gene lost 3 bases and the J gene lost 1 base, with 14 bases spanning the gap. The CDR3 is made up of 16 amino acids. Germline values: CDR1 SGHTA, CDR2 FQGNSA. CDR3 sequence: CASSFTQGWGTDTQYF. CDR3 DNA: TGTGCCAGCAGCTTTACTCAGGGGTGGGGCACAGATACGCAGTATTTT.

This clone was counted between two and nine times. The chain couples TRBV7-9 to TRBJ1-5, with D possibly being TRBD1 (6 bases). V shed 2 bases and J shed 7 bases, with 9 bases lying between them. The CDR3 has 13 residues. Germline CDR1 and CDR2: SEHNR and FQNEAQ (reference sequence). CDR3: CASSLTGPQPQHF. For the CDR3, the DNA is TGTGCCAGCAGCTTAACAGGGCCCCAGCCCCAGCATTTT.

The V gene is TRBV7-2, the J gene TRBJ2-7; possibly TRBD1 for D (7 bases). This CDR3 has 14 residues. Germline V gene lookup returns CDR1 SGHTA and CDR2 FQGNSA. V lost 2 bases, J lost 2 bases, and 10 bases lay in between. CDR3 protein: CASSLSGGTYEQYF. The DNA of the CDR3 is TGTGCCAGCAGCTTATCAGGGGGGACCTACGAGCAGTACTTC. The full variable domain, completed using reference TRBV7-2 and TRBJ2-7, is GAGVSQSPSNKVTEKGKDVELRCDPISGHTALYWYRQSLGQGLEFLIYFQGNSAPDKSGLPSDRFSAERTGGSVSTLTIQRTQQEDSAVYLCASSLSGGTYEQYFGPGTRLTVT.

The chain joins TRBV7-2 to TRBJ1-2, with a possible D match to TRBD1 (5 bases). Germline V gene data show CDR1 as SGHTA and CDR2 as FQGNSA. This CDR3 is built from 15 residues. The ends were cut back, 5 bases at V and 1 base at J, with 14 bases in the middle. This CDR3 is CASSPQTGGNYGYTF. Here the CDR3 DNA reads TGTGCCAGCAGCCCTCAAACGGGGGGTAACTATGGCTACACCTTC. The full variable domain, in which reference TRBV7-2 and TRBJ1-2 provide the parts outside the CDR3, is GAGVSQSPSNKVTEKGKDVELRCDPISGHTALYWYRQSLGQGLEFLIYFQGNSAPDKSGLPSDRFSAERTGGSVSTLTIQRTQQEDSAVYLCASSPQTGGNYGYTFGSGTRLTVV.

The chain combines TRBV5-1 with TRBJ1-4; D unresolved. CDR3 length: 15 residues. Trimming removed 0 bases from V and 8 bases from J, with 14 bases in between. Germline V gene lookup returns CDR1 SGHRS and CDR2 YFSETQ. DNA for the CDR3: TGCGCCAGCAGCTTGGTCCTGGGCGCAGAAGAAAAACTGTTTTTT. It codes for CASSLVLGAEEKLFF.

The CDR3 loop is CASSLYPTSGGYNEQFF. The DNA of the CDR3 is TGTGCCAGCAGCCTTTACCCAACTAGCGGGGGCTACAATGAGCAGTTCTTC. This chain connects TRBV7-3 to TRBJ2-1; 11 bases match TRBD2. Trimming removed 5 bases from V and 3 bases from J; junction bases left unmatched: 9. The CDR3 contains 17 residues. Germline CDR1 is SGHTA and CDR2 is FQGTGA.

This CDR3 reads CASSVGVGELFF. The CDR3 DNA sequence: TGTGCCAGCAGCGTAGGTGTCGGGGAGCTGTTTTTT. The V call is TRBV9, the J call TRBJ2-2; D uncertain. Germline CDR1 and CDR2: SGDLS and YYNGEE. CDR3 length equals 12 residues. V dropped 0 bases and J dropped 7 bases, with 4 bases sitting between them.

V gene TRBV9 combines with J gene TRBJ1-2, with 7 positions matching TRBD1. V trimming: 1 base; J trimming: 3 bases; junction bases outside the gene matches: 3. Germline V gene data show CDR1 as SGDLS and CDR2 as YYNGEE. This CDR3 comprises 14 residues. Written as DNA, the CDR3 is TGTGCCAGCAGCGTATACGACAGGGACTATGGCTACACCTTC. Translating it yields CASSVYDRDYGYTF.

The genes are TRBV5-4 and TRBJ2-5, with D maybe TRBD1 (5 bases). V lost 0 bases to trimming and J lost 7 bases, with 13 bases between them. The CDR3 spans 14 residues. CDR1 SGHNT and CDR2 YYREEE come from the germline V gene (reference sequence). The CDR3 region is CASSLELRGATQYF. CDR3 nucleotides: TGTGCCAGCAGCTTGGAGCTACGTGGGGCGACCCAGTACTTC.

The chain joins TRBV5-4 to TRBJ1-1; the D gene is possibly TRBD1 (5 bases). Trimming shortened V by 4 bases and J by 4 bases, and 17 bases separated the two germline ends. The CDR3 spans 15 residues. Germline V lookup: CDR1 SGHNT, CDR2 YYREEE (reference sequence). CDR3 bases: TGTGCCAGCAGCCCGTGGGCCGGGGGAGGCACTGAAGCTTTCTTT. Amino acid sequence: CASSPWAGGGTEAFF.

This chain uses TRBV12-5 with TRBJ2-3; D unclear. Between the trimmed V and J ends, which lost 1 base and 1 base, there was a span of 3 bases. This CDR3 has 13 amino acids. The germline gives CDR1 LGHNT, CDR2 FRNRAP. CDR3 coding DNA: TGTGCTAGTGGTTTGGGAGGCACAGATACGCAGTATTTT. It encodes CASGLGGTDTQYF.

The chain uses TRBV18 and TRBJ2-5, with D possibly being TRBD1 or TRBD2 (5 bases each). V was clipped by 6 bases and J by 2 bases, with 22 bases between them. The CDR3 runs 17 residues. Germline CDR1 and CDR2: KGHSH and LQKENI. As DNA, the CDR3 is TGTGCCAGCTCCCCCTATTCAGACGGGGCCCGTCAAGAGACCCAGTACTTC. It translates to CASSPYSDGARQETQYF.

This chain connects TRBV7-8 to TRBJ2-1; 10 nucleotides match TRBD1. The CDR3 contains 15 residues. Germline assignment: CDR1 SGHVS and CDR2 FQNEAQ. With V trimmed by 5 bases and J by 6 bases, 7 bases remained unmatched. CDR3 in amino acids: CASSPRDRGLNEQFF. CDR3 DNA: TGTGCCAGCAGCCCCCGGGACAGGGGCCTCAATGAGCAGTTCTTC.

This clone was seen only once. V usage is TRBV6-1 and J usage is TRBJ1-1; 8 nucleotides line up with TRBD1. The CDR3 length is 18 residues. Germline CDR1 reads MNHNS; CDR2 reads SASEGT. The V segment lost 1 base and the J segment 4 bases; nucleotides outside the gene matches: 14. The chain's CDR3 is CASSEGPLGRGRITEAFF. In nucleotides, the CDR3 is TGTGCCAGCAGTGAAGGGCCCCTGGGCAGGGGGCGGATCACTGAAGCTTTCTTT.

The rearrangement joins TRBV2 to TRBJ2-3; D is uncertain. The CDR3 consists of 15 residues. V lost 3 bases and J 3 bases, leaving 13 bases between the germline ends. Germline-derived CDR1 and CDR2 are SNHLY and FYNNEI. CDR3 protein: CASSDVRFETDTQYF. The CDR3, as DNA: TGTGCCAGCAGTGATGTTAGATTTGAGACAGATACGCAGTATTTT.

The chain combines TRBV29-1 with TRBJ1-2; D is perhaps TRBD1 (6 bases). The CDR3 runs to 12 residues. V was cut by 7 bases and J by 1 base, with 10 bases left in between. Germline-derived CDR1 and CDR2 are SQVTM and ANQGSEA. CDR3 residues: CSGKQGNYGYTF. The CDR3 DNA is TGCAGCGGGAAACAGGGTAACTATGGCTACACCTTC.

The V gene is TRBV7-8, the J gene TRBJ1-6; perhaps TRBD1 as D (6 bases). The ends were cut back, 5 bases at V and 7 bases at J, with 15 bases in the middle. The CDR3 covers 15 residues. Looked up from germline, CDR1 is SGHVS and CDR2 is FQNEAQ. The CDR3: CASSPLQGRNSPLHF. The CDR3 DNA sequence: TGTGCCAGCAGCCCCCTCCAGGGGAGAAATTCACCCCTCCACTTT.

V and J are TRBV6-5 and TRBJ1-1; a possible D gene is TRBD1 (5 bases). The CDR3 loop spans 14 amino acids. Deletions cut 6 bases from V and 4 bases from J, with 15 bases between. Germline V gene sequence: CDR1 MNHEY, CDR2 SVGAGI. In DNA, the CDR3 is TGTGCCAGCAGACAGGCCTCCATGGGCACTGAAGCTTTCTTT. Translation gives CASRQASMGTEAFF.

V usage is TRBV7-8 and J usage is TRBJ2-4; possible D gene TRBD2, 5 bases. This CDR3 is 22 amino acids long. V gave up 7 bases and J gave up 0 bases, with 34 bases separating them. Germline V gene data show CDR1 as SGHVS and CDR2 as FQNEAQ. The chain's CDR3 is CASTTRPRGGSFFGLAKNIQYF. The CDR3 DNA sequence: TGTGCCAGCACTACCAGGCCCCGGGGTGGGTCTTTTTTTGGACTAGCCAAAAACATTCAGTACTTC. Filled out from reference TRBV7-8 and TRBJ2-4, the complete variable domain reads GAGVSQSPRYKVAKRGQDVALRCDPISGHVSLFWYQQALGQGPEFLTYFQNEAQLDKSGLPSDRFFAERPEGSVSTLKIQRTQQEDSAVYLCASTTRPRGGSFFGLAKNIQYFGAGTRLSVL.

The chain joins TRBV28 to TRBJ1-2; D gene uncertain. Germline V lookup: CDR1 MDHEN, CDR2 SYDVKM. The length of the CDR3 is 11 residues. Trimming took 8 bases from V and 1 from J, leaving 5 bases between them. In nucleotides, the CDR3 is TGTGCCAGCGTGGGTAACTATGGCTACACCTTC. Protein sequence: CASVGNYGYTF.